Listed below are T cell receptor beta chains from one sample, sequenced in a study of human T cells and chemical hapten exposure. TCRdb used MiXCR to reprocess the 5' RACE reads, holding one entry per CDR3 protein. The table includes around 140,000 distinct CDR3 sequences, around 4% detected once. Receptor source: a female donor in good health. CDR3s include the opening cysteine and the closing phenylalanine or tryptophan. A D gene is named only where the DNA matches it firmly. Size tells how often a clone was seen (once, few, many) or the class of an expanded clone, and some rows leave it out.

v_call: TRBV18
d_call: TRBD1
clone_size: many
j_call: TRBJ1-1
cdr3_aa: CASSPTGQLNTEAFF
cdr3_nt: TGTGCCAGCTCACCAACGGGACAGCTGAACACTGAAGCTTTCTTT

v_call: TRBV5-1
d_call: NA
clone_size: NA
j_call: TRBJ2-2
cdr3_aa: CASSLEGSPNTGELFF
cdr3_nt: TGCGCCAGCAGCTTGGAAGGGAGCCCGAACACCGGGGAGCTGTTTTTT

v_call: TRBV18
d_call: NA
clone_size: many
j_call: TRBJ2-1
cdr3_aa: CASSPAGIRDEQFF
cdr3_nt: TGTGCCAGCTCACCGGCAGGGATAAGGGATGAGCAGTTCTTC

v_call: TRBV7-9
d_call: TRBD1
clone_size: NA
j_call: TRBJ2-7
cdr3_aa: CASKGQGGYEQYF
cdr3_nt: TGTGCCAGCAAAGGACAGGGGGGCTACGAGCAGTACTTC

v_call: TRBV12-3/TRBV12-4
d_call: TRBD1
clone_size: many
j_call: TRBJ1-4
cdr3_aa: CASSGTGGNEKLFF
cdr3_nt: TGTGCCAGCAGTGGGACAGGGGGAAATGAAAAACTGTTTTTT

v_call: TRBV3-1
d_call: TRBD2
clone_size: many
j_call: TRBJ2-5
cdr3_aa: CASSQGSSGVETQYF
cdr3_nt: TGTGCCAGCAGCCAAGGTTCTAGCGGGGTGGAGACCCAGTACTTC

v_call: TRBV27
d_call: NA
clone_size: many
j_call: TRBJ2-1
cdr3_aa: CASSSTGYNEQFF
cdr3_nt: TGTGCCAGCAGTTCCACAGGTTACAATGAGCAGTTCTTC

v_call: TRBV2
d_call: TRBD1
clone_size: many
j_call: TRBJ1-2
cdr3_aa: CASTTGNYGYTF
cdr3_nt: TGTGCCAGCACGACAGGGAACTATGGCTACACCTTC

v_call: TRBV27
d_call: NA
clone_size: many
j_call: TRBJ1-1
cdr3_aa: CASSSGDNTEAFF
cdr3_nt: TGTGCCAGCAGCTCAGGGGACAACACTGAAGCTTTCTTT

v_call: TRBV20-1
d_call: TRBD1
clone_size: many
j_call: TRBJ1-2
cdr3_aa: CSASPGTGAGYGYTF
cdr3_nt: TGCAGTGCTAGCCCCGGGACAGGGGCGGGGTATGGCTACACCTTC

v_call: TRBV2
d_call: NA
clone_size: many
j_call: TRBJ1-3
cdr3_aa: CASSGEAPPGNTIYF
cdr3_nt: TGTGCCAGCTCTGGTGAGGCCCCTCCTGGAAACACCATATATTTT

v_call: TRBV5-1
d_call: TRBD2
clone_size: few
j_call: TRBJ2-3
cdr3_aa: CASSSIAGVCTDTQYF
cdr3_nt: TGCGCCAGCAGCTCTATAGCGGGGGTGTGCACAGATACGCAGTATTTT

v_call: TRBV6-1
d_call: NA
clone_size: many
j_call: TRBJ1-2
cdr3_aa: CASSEGYYGYTF
cdr3_nt: TGTGCCAGCAGTGAAGGGTACTATGGCTACACCTTC

v_call: TRBV20-1
d_call: NA
clone_size: many
j_call: TRBJ1-1
cdr3_aa: CSAIRGSMLTEAFF
cdr3_nt: TGCAGTGCCATAAGGGGGAGTATGCTCACTGAAGCTTTCTTT

v_call: TRBV20-1
d_call: NA
clone_size: many
j_call: TRBJ2-1
cdr3_aa: CSASTPPAYEQFF
cdr3_nt: TGCAGTGCTAGCACCCCTCCAGCCTATGAGCAGTTCTTC

v_call: TRBV18
d_call: NA
clone_size: many
j_call: TRBJ2-1
cdr3_aa: CASSPPSGPEQFF
cdr3_nt: TGTGCCAGCTCACCACCAAGCGGGCCTGAGCAGTTCTTC

v_call: TRBV7-9
d_call: NA
clone_size: medium-sized
j_call: TRBJ1-1
cdr3_aa: CASTPLENTEAFF
cdr3_nt: TGTGCCAGCACCCCCCTGGAGAACACTGAAGCTTTCTTT

v_call: TRBV7-2
d_call: TRBD1
clone_size: many
j_call: TRBJ1-5
cdr3_aa: CASSFILDRGHQPQHF
cdr3_nt: TGTGCCAGCAGCTTCATTCTGGACAGGGGGCATCAGCCCCAGCATTTT

v_call: TRBV12-3/TRBV12-4
d_call: NA
clone_size: few
j_call: TRBJ1-6
cdr3_aa: CASHGYGLKDSPLHF
cdr3_nt: TGTGCCAGCCACGGATACGGGTTGAAGGATTCACCCCTCCACTTT

v_call: TRBV5-4
d_call: TRBD2
clone_size: many
j_call: TRBJ2-3
cdr3_aa: CASSSLAGGETDTQYF
cdr3_nt: TGTGCCAGCAGCTCATTAGCGGGGGGTGAGACAGATACGCAGTATTTT

v_call: TRBV6-5
d_call: NA
clone_size: many
j_call: TRBJ2-1
cdr3_aa: CASSGPRLGVSYNEQFF
cdr3_nt: TGTGCCAGCAGTGGCCCCAGATTGGGGGTTTCCTACAATGAGCAGTTCTTC

v_call: TRBV5-1
d_call: TRBD2
clone_size: many
j_call: TRBJ2-5
cdr3_aa: CASSFGSGIQETQYF
cdr3_nt: TGCGCCAGCAGCTTCGGTAGCGGGATACAAGAGACCCAGTACTTC

v_call: TRBV14
d_call: NA
clone_size: many
j_call: TRBJ1-4
cdr3_aa: CASSRLGQGGEKLFF
cdr3_nt: TGTGCCAGCAGCCGACTAGGCCAGGGTGGTGAAAAACTGTTTTTT

v_call: TRBV5-6
d_call: TRBD1
clone_size: many
j_call: TRBJ2-2
cdr3_aa: CASSLGQGLAGELFF
cdr3_nt: TGTGCCAGCAGCCTGGGACAGGGCTTGGCCGGGGAGCTGTTTTTT

v_call: TRBV7-9
d_call: NA
clone_size: few
j_call: TRBJ1-1
cdr3_aa: CASSLGVLTLNTEAFF
cdr3_nt: TGTGCCAGCAGCTTAGGTGTGTTAACCCTGAACACTGAAGCTTTCTTT

v_call: TRBV27
d_call: NA
clone_size: many
j_call: TRBJ1-5
cdr3_aa: CASSWGTALDQPQHF
cdr3_nt: TGTGCCAGCAGTTGGGGGACGGCTTTGGATCAGCCCCAGCATTTT

v_call: TRBV29-1
d_call: NA
clone_size: once
j_call: TRBJ1-1
cdr3_aa: CSVERGANTEAFF
cdr3_nt: TGCAGCGTTGAACGGGGGGCTAACACTGAAGCTTTCTTT

v_call: TRBV12-3/TRBV12-4
d_call: NA
clone_size: many
j_call: TRBJ1-1
cdr3_aa: CAGRGGPNTEAFF
cdr3_nt: TGTGCCGGGCGGGGGGGACCGAACACTGAAGCTTTCTTT

v_call: TRBV20-1
d_call: TRBD2
clone_size: many
j_call: TRBJ2-3
cdr3_aa: CSARRSGDGTDTQYF
cdr3_nt: TGCAGTGCTAGAAGGAGCGGGGACGGCACAGATACGCAGTATTTT

v_call: TRBV20-1
d_call: TRBD1
clone_size: many
j_call: TRBJ1-5
cdr3_aa: CSATAGGLYSNQPQHF
cdr3_nt: TGCAGTGCTACCGCAGGGGGCCTATATAGCAATCAGCCCCAGCATTTT

v_call: TRBV12-3/TRBV12-4
d_call: TRBD1
clone_size: many
j_call: TRBJ1-5
cdr3_aa: CASSPAGGLDQPQHF
cdr3_nt: TGTGCCAGCAGCCCTGCAGGGGGCTTGGATCAGCCCCAGCATTTT

v_call: TRBV20-1
d_call: NA
clone_size: large
j_call: TRBJ2-7
cdr3_aa: CSARGGLEYEQYF
cdr3_nt: TGCAGTGCTAGGGGGGGGCTGGAATACGAGCAGTACTTC

v_call: TRBV6-2/TRBV6-3
d_call: TRBD2
clone_size: many
j_call: TRBJ2-5
cdr3_aa: CASSYLGTSKETQYF
cdr3_nt: TGTGCCAGCAGTTATCTCGGGACTAGTAAAGAGACCCAGTACTTC

v_call: TRBV6-6
d_call: TRBD2
clone_size: many
j_call: TRBJ2-5
cdr3_aa: CASRRRGGEETQYF
cdr3_nt: TGTGCCAGCAGACGACGGGGGGGAGAGGAGACCCAGTACTTC

v_call: TRBV30
d_call: NA
clone_size: NA
j_call: TRBJ2-2
cdr3_aa: CAYLPKGTGELFF
cdr3_nt: TGTGCCTACCTACCTAAAGGGACCGGGGAGCTGTTTTTT

v_call: TRBV12-3/TRBV12-4
d_call: NA
clone_size: many
j_call: TRBJ1-1
cdr3_aa: CASSPRGGFFMNTEAFF
cdr3_nt: TGTGCCAGCAGCCCCCGCGGGGGTTTCTTTATGAACACTGAAGCTTTCTTT

v_call: TRBV12-3/TRBV12-4
d_call: NA
clone_size: many
j_call: TRBJ2-3
cdr3_aa: CASSFFFGELGEDTQYF
cdr3_nt: TGTGCCAGCAGTTTCTTTTTTGGGGAATTAGGGGAAGATACGCAGTATTTT

v_call: TRBV27
d_call: NA
clone_size: NA
j_call: TRBJ1-1
cdr3_aa: CASSLSRLNTEAFF
cdr3_nt: TGTGCCAGCAGTTTGTCTCGACTGAACACTGAAGCTTTCTTT

v_call: TRBV3-1
d_call: NA
clone_size: few
j_call: TRBJ1-3
cdr3_aa: CASSQDTGTGNTIYF
cdr3_nt: TGTGCCAGCAGCCAAGATACAGGCACTGGAAACACCATATATTTT

v_call: TRBV29-1
d_call: NA
clone_size: NA
j_call: TRBJ1-2
cdr3_aa: CSVEDEGKGLFGYTF
cdr3_nt: TGCAGCGTTGAAGATGAGGGGAAGGGACTTTTCGGCTACACCTTC

v_call: TRBV19
d_call: NA
clone_size: many
j_call: TRBJ2-3
cdr3_aa: CASSITRGVDTQYF
cdr3_nt: TGTGCCAGTAGTATCACGCGGGGAGTAGATACGCAGTATTTT

v_call: TRBV29-1
d_call: NA
clone_size: many
j_call: TRBJ1-4
cdr3_aa: CSVVEGATNEKLFF
cdr3_nt: TGCAGCGTTGTTGAGGGGGCAACTAATGAAAAACTGTTTTTT

v_call: TRBV7-9
d_call: NA
clone_size: many
j_call: TRBJ1-2
cdr3_aa: CASSLARIGYTF
cdr3_nt: TGTGCCAGCAGCTTAGCGAGGATCGGCTACACCTTC

v_call: TRBV5-1
d_call: NA
clone_size: few
j_call: TRBJ2-3
cdr3_aa: CASSRGPPCADTQYF
cdr3_nt: TGCGCCAGCAGCCGTGGGCCCCCTTGCGCAGATACGCAGTATTTT

v_call: TRBV5-1
d_call: NA
clone_size: many
j_call: TRBJ1-1
cdr3_aa: CASSHLTRGTMNTEAFF
cdr3_nt: TGCGCCAGCAGCCACCTAACGAGGGGGACCATGAACACTGAAGCTTTCTTT